This T cell receptor beta chain derives from a study of spatial heterogeneity in lung cancer. General observations from the study: Expanded tumor TCRs that were ubiquitous appeared in blood more at resection than follow-up.

Germline loops: CDR1 SGHTA, CDR2 FQGNSA. Trimming pared 1 base from V and 1 base from J, leaving 5 bases between. The CDR3 sequence is 14 residues long. Time point noted: sample taken at primary tumor resection. Unsorted whole RNA of tumor, nontumor lung or frozen PBMC was sequenced. There were 72 donors, all of them untreated patients with early-stage non-small cell lung cancer. The presence of a unique molecular identifier marked each TCR cDNA molecule. TCRdb called the 5' RACE reads again in MiXCR, with one record for every CDR3 protein. The sample shows about 38,000 distinct CDR3 sequences, approximately 7.5% of them seen only once. On this clonotype: Its antigen remains unknown.

The input for sequencing was PBMCs, taken at surgery. The clonotype comes from a male donor with early-stage non-small cell lung cancer. V is TRBV7-2 and J is TRBJ1-5; D call uncertain. The CDR3 spells CASSLGRSNQPQHF. Written as DNA, the CDR3 is TGTGCCAGCAGCTTAGGGAGGAGCAATCAGCCCCAGCATTTT.